This T cell receptor beta chain derives from a study of OX40 agonist ivuxolimab in advanced cancers. Study-wide background: Patients received ivuxolimab, an agonistic anti-OX40 (CD134) antibody. Study-level findings and limits: Expanded peripheral T cell antigen specificity was not determined. In CD8+ T cells, expanded clones were on average more numerous than in CD4+.

Details on this clone: Its target is not known.

This CDR3 has 13 residues. Germline CDR1 is LNHDA and CDR2 is SQIVND (reference sequence). Trimming left V 7 bases short and J 4 bases short, with 12 bases between. The table came from immunoSEQ multiplex PCR; TCRdb's copy has only in-frame clones and leaves some out. The sample contains approximately 82,000 clones, 85% to 90% of which appear only once. This clonotype was sampled from an adult with an advanced solid tumor such as melanoma, head and neck, liver or kidney cancer. The J gene is TRBJ2-3, the V gene TRBV19; D remains ambiguous. This material consisted of CD4+ or CD8+ T cells sorted from blood, taken in a trial of the OX40 agonist ivuxolimab. For the CDR3, the DNA is TGTGCCAGTAATCTTGGGTTTGCAGATACGCAGTATTTT. This translates into CASNLGFADTQYF. The full variable domain, with the rest looked up from reference TRBV19 and TRBJ2-3, is DGGITQSPKYLFRKEGQNVTLSCEQNLNHDAMYWYRQDPGQGLRLIYYSQIVNDFQKGDIAEGYSVSREKKESFPLTVTSAQKNPTAFYLCASNLGFADTQYFGPGTRLTVL.